Listed here is a single T cell receptor (beta chain). Its antigen is undetermined. Repertoires were generated with immunoSEQ multiplex PCR, while TCRdb's copy carries only in-frame clones and drops some. The table records millions of clones, about 93% of them present only once. This record comes from a study of shared clonotypes between healthy human individuals. General study results and limits: In this cohort, only blood was sampled, and tissue repertoires likely differ. Among a handful of donors, roughly 5% of naive CD4 clonotypes were found in common. Among donors, the sharing of clonotypes was expected to be influenced by sequencing depth.

Positive CCR7 selection of CD45RO-negative cells yielded the naive CD8 cells, and terminally differentiated effector memory CD45RA+ cells were excluded. Donors comprised only Caucasian adults living in Nashville, Tennessee. The germline gives CDR1 MNHEY, CDR2 SMNVEV (reference sequence). The CDR3 contains 15 residues. V gave up 8 bases and J gave up 3 bases; unmatched junction bases: 13. The sequenced sample was naive CD8+ T cells from PBMCs. The chain recombines TRBV27 with TRBJ2-7; 7 bases map to TRBD1. The source is a man aged 18 to 30 in good health. Some clones in this sample may be carry-over from other donors' samples. CDR3: CASGSGTDFLYEQYF. In nucleotides, the CDR3 is TGTGCCAGCGGATCCGGGACAGATTTCCTCTACGAGCAGTACTTC.